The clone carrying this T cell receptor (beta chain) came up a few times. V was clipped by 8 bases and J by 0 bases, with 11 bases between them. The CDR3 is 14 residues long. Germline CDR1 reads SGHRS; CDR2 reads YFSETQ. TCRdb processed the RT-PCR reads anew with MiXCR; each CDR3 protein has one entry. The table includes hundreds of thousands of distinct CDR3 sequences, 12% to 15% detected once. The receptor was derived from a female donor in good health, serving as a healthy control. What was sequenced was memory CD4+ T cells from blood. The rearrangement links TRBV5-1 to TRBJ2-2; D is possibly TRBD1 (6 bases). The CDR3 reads CASETGSNTGELFF. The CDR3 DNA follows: TGCGCCAGTGAGACAGGATCGAACACCGGGGAGCTGTTTTTT.